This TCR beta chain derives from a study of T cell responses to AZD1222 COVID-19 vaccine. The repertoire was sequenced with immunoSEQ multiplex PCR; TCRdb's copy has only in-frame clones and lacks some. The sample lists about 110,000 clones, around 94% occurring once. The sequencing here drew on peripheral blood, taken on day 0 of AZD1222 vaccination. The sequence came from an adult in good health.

CDR3 loop: CASSLDLPGGGTEAFF. DNA for the CDR3: TGTGCCAGCAGCTTAGATCTGCCGGGCGGAGGGACTGAAGCTTTCTTT. The chain carries TRBV11-3 and TRBJ1-1, with D uncertain. The germline V and J ends were trimmed by 0 bases and 5 bases, with 16 bases remaining between them. The CDR3 consists of 16 residues. Per the germline V gene, CDR1 is SGHNT and CDR2 is YENEEA.